This T cell receptor beta chain was sequenced in a study of brain T cells in children with intractable seizures. Sequencing was performed with immunoSEQ multiplex PCR; in TCRdb, only in-frame clones are kept and a portion is missing. The data show about 2,500 clones, more than 65% seen once. The sequenced cases were selected for having the highest brain T cell transcript signatures. The CDR3 length is 15 residues. Trimming removed 2 bases from V and 7 bases from J, with 15 bases in between. The germline CDR1 and CDR2 sequences are MNHNS and SASEGT. V usage is TRBV6-1 and J usage is TRBJ2-1; tentative D call: TRBD2 (7 bases). The TCR was taken from a boy under two years old with hemimegalencephaly and intractable seizures. The input for sequencing was resected brain tissue, taken at surgery. The CDR3 sequence is CASSERGGKPNEQFF. The CDR3 DNA is TGTGCCAGCAGTGAAAGGGGGGGCAAGCCTAATGAGCAGTTCTTC.